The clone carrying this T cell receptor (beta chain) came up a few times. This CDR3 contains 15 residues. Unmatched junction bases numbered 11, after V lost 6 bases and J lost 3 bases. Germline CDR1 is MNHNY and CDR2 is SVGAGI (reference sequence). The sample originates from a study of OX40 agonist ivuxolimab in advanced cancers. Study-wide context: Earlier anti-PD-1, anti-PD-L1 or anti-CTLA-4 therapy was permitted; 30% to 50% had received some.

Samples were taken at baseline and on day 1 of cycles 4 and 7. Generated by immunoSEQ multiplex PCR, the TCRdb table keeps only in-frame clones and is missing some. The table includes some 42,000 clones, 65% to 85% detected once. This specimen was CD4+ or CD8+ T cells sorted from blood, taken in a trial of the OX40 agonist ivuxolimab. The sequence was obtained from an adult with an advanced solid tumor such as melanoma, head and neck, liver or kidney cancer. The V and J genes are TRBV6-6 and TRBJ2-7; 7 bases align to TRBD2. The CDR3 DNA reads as TGTGCCAGCAGCGACGGGGCTAGCGGAGTCTACGAGCAGTACTTC. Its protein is CASSDGASGVYEQYF.